The 27 T cell receptor beta chains below come from one sample, sequenced in a study of shared clonotypes between healthy human individuals. Some clones are missing from TCRdb's copy, which holds only in-frame ones; the method was immunoSEQ multiplex PCR. Of hundreds of thousands of clones in the sample, about 74% were seen once. Sequencing was done on a sample of PBMCs. The receptors come from a woman in her forties in good health. Some clones in this sample may be carry-over from other donors' samples.

A word on this clone: A much larger clone is a single base away; this may be a read error. The sample carries other DNA sequences with the same CDR3. The rearrangement links TRBV25-1 to TRBJ2-1; D may match TRBD1 or TRBD2 (5 bases each). The CDR3 spans 15 residues. The V end lost 5 bases, the J end lost 7 bases, and 18 bases lay between the germline ends. Germline V gene data show CDR1 as MGHDK and CDR2 as SYGVNS. The CDR3 reads CASSRFLGTGNEQFF. CDR3 sequence (DNA): TGTGCCAGCAGTAGATTTCTTGGGACGGGGAATGAGCAGTTCTTC.

Comment on this clone: A far larger clone is a single base away, which makes a read error likely. The sample has other DNA sequences that encode this CDR3 too. The V and J genes are TRBV4-1 and TRBJ1-1; weak D call: TRBD1 (6 bases). The CDR3 has 13 residues. Germline V gene lookup returns CDR1 MGHRA and CDR2 YSYEKL. DNA of the CDR3: TGCGCCAGCAGCCGAGGACAGAGCACTGAAGCTTTCTTC. Translating it yields CASSRGQSTEAFF.

This clone appeared a few times. This chain joins TRBV19 and TRBJ1-3; TRBD1 agrees at 7 bases. Trimming cost V 6 bases and J 1 base; bases outside gene matches: 3. Germline assignment: CDR1 LNHDA and CDR2 SQIVND (reference sequence). The CDR3 has 14 residues. Here the CDR3 DNA reads TGTGCCAGTAGGGCGACAGGGTCTGGAAACACCATATATTTT. Amino acids: CASRATGSGNTIYF.

About this clone itself: This may be a read error: a much more frequent sequence differs by one nucleotide. This chain connects TRBV18 to TRBJ2-2; D is ambiguous. CDR3 length equals 13 residues. The V and J ends lost 2 bases and 6 bases respectively, with 7 bases between them. Germline V lookup: CDR1 KGHSH, CDR2 LQKENI. For the CDR3, the DNA is TGTGCCAGCTCACCATGGGAAGCCGGGGAGCTGTTTTTT. Protein product: CASSPWEAGELFF.

This chain joins TRBV7-8 and TRBJ2-1; 9 nucleotides align to TRBD2. The CDR3 length is 15 residues. Unmatched junction bases numbered 11, after V lost 5 bases and J lost 9 bases. CDR1 and CDR2 (germline): SGHVS, FQNEAQ. The CDR3 spells CASSPPRGRASEQFF. CDR3 DNA: TGTGCCAGCAGCCCCCCGCGCGGGAGGGCCAGTGAGCAGTTCTTC.

This clone was recorded a few times. The CDR3 region has the DNA TGTGCCAGCAGCTTAGTACAGGGTGGTGGCTACACCTTC. Protein product: CASSLVQGGGYTF. The rearrangement uses TRBV5-5 and TRBJ1-2, with D perhaps TRBD1 (6 bases). V lost 2 bases and J lost 7, with 12 bases in between. Germline V gives CDR1 SGHKS, CDR2 YYEKEE (reference sequence). The CDR3 extends over 13 amino acids.

The CDR3, as DNA: TGTGCCAGCAGTTTCACTCGGACAGGGTTCGGCAATCAGCCCCAGCATTTT. Translating gives CASSFTRTGFGNQPQHF. V gene TRBV27 combines with J gene TRBJ1-5; 8 bases map to TRBD1. From germline, CDR1 is MNHEY and CDR2 SMNVEV (reference sequence). V lost 3 bases and J lost 2; bases outside the gene matches: 9. The CDR3 sequence is 17 residues long.

A remark on this clone: A junction end diverges from the germline sequence, so it may reflect a read error. This sample includes further DNA sequences coding for the same CDR3. The V and J genes are TRBV18 and TRBJ2-3; 8 bases fit TRBD2. The germline CDR1 and CDR2 sequences are KGHSH and LQKENI. The CDR3 runs to 15 residues. CDR3 coding DNA: TGTGCCAGCTCACCCAGCGGGAGTCCCGCAGATACGCAGTACTTT. It specifies CASSPSGSPADTQYF.

The rearrangement links TRBV11-2 to TRBJ1-1, with TRBD1 as a possible D gene (5 bases). CDR1 and CDR2 (germline): SGHAT, FQNNGV. The CDR3 spans 15 residues. V was clipped by 5 bases and J by 1 base, with 14 bases between them. The CDR3 loop reads CASSQRQTQNTEAFF. The CDR3 DNA is TGTGCCAGCAGCCAAAGACAGACCCAGAACACTGAAGCTTTCTTT.

The chain couples TRBV10-3 to TRBJ1-1; TRBD1 agrees at 10 bases. The CDR3 consists of 11 residues. Germline V gives CDR1 ENHRY, CDR2 SYGVKD. V lost 8 bases to trimming and J lost 13 bases; unmatched junction nucleotides: 7. The CDR3 coding sequence is TGTGCCATCGGATCGGGGACAGGGGTTTTCTTT. Translating gives CAIGSGTGVFF.

V gene TRBV15 combines with J gene TRBJ1-3; tentative D call: TRBD1 (5 bases). V shed 1 base and J shed 1 base, with 11 bases lying between them. Germline V gene data show CDR1 as LNHNV and CDR2 as YYDKDF (reference sequence). The CDR3 sequence is 16 residues long. The DNA for the CDR3 is TGTGCCACCAGCAGAGCACCTCGGGGGTCTGGAAACACCATATATTTT. Protein sequence: CATSRAPRGSGNTIYF. The full variable domain, completed using reference TRBV15 and TRBJ1-3, is DAMVIQNPRYQVTQFGKPVTLSCSQTLNHNVMYWYQQKSSQAPKLLFHYYDKDFNNEADTPDNFQSRRPNTSFCFLDIRSPGLGDTAMYLCATSRAPRGSGNTIYFGEGSWLTVV.

To note about this clone: With a much larger clone just one base away, this may be a read error. The chain employs TRBV10-3 and TRBJ1-3; no definite D call. The CDR3 contains 12 residues. Germline-derived CDR1 and CDR2 are ENHRY and SYGVKD. The V end was cut by 8 bases, the J end by 7 bases, with 12 bases between. The CDR3 here is CAIGPEMNTIYF. The CDR3 DNA sequence: TGTGCCATCGGCCCCGAGATGAACACCATATATTTT.

The table lists this clone with a count of one. The V gene is TRBV18, the J gene TRBJ2-7, with D possibly being TRBD1 (6 bases). Looked up from germline, CDR1 is KGHSH and CDR2 is LQKENI. With 6 bases removed from V and 5 bases from J, the gap between germline ends came to 20 bases. This CDR3 comprises 15 residues. Written as DNA, the CDR3 is TGTGCCAGCTCCTATACCAGGGGCGAACCGAACGAGCAGTACTTC. This translates into CASSYTRGEPNEQYF.

V usage is TRBV27 and J usage is TRBJ2-7; 10 bases line up with TRBD2. This CDR3 has 15 amino acids. Germline V lookup: CDR1 MNHEY, CDR2 SMNVEV (reference sequence). With 7 bases clipped from V and 5 bases from J, the junction kept 11 bases outside the gene matches. The CDR3 protein is CASTVSSGRYNEQYF. The CDR3 coding sequence is TGTGCCAGCACGGTCTCTAGCGGGAGATACAACGAGCAGTACTTC.

Concerning this clone: A single base separates this from a much larger clone, so it may be a read error. The chain uses TRBV18 and TRBJ2-3; D not certain. The CDR3 consists of 20 residues. Trimming left V 1 base short and J 1 base short, with 24 bases between. From germline, CDR1 is KGHSH and CDR2 LQKENI. CDR3 nucleotides: TGTGCCAGCTCACCACTTCCCTCGGTTGGGCACCGAGACGGCACAGATACGCAGTATTTT. As protein: CASSPLPSVGHRDGTDTQYF.

This clone has ten or more counts. The chain carries TRBV18 and TRBJ2-1; the D gene is possibly TRBD2 (5 bases). Trimming left V 2 bases short and J 4 bases short, with 12 bases between. Germline values: CDR1 KGHSH, CDR2 LQKENI. The CDR3 loop spans 15 amino acids. DNA for the CDR3: TGTGCCAGCTCACCAATGGGAGTGAGTTACAATGAGCAGTTCTTC. This encodes CASSPMGVSYNEQFF.

On this clone: Within the sample, other DNA sequences also encode this same CDR3. V usage is TRBV7-8 and J usage is TRBJ2-7, with 9 nucleotides matching TRBD2. CDR3 length equals 14 residues. The germline V gene encodes CDR1 SGHVS and CDR2 FQNEAQ. Trimming took 3 bases from V and 4 from J; bases not matched to a gene: 4. The CDR3 bases are TGTGCCAGCAGCTTGACTAGCGGTAGTTACGAGCAGTACTTC. It codes for CASSLTSGSYEQYF.

As to this clone: A single base is all that separates this from a far larger clone, so a read error is likely. The same CDR3 arises from other DNA sequences in this sample as well. This sequence joins TRBV5-1 and TRBJ1-2; 8 positions agree with TRBD1. In germline, CDR1 is SGHRS, CDR2 YFSETQ. The CDR3 is 14 amino acids. The CDR3 DNA sequence: TGCGCCAGCAGCAGGGGACAGGATAACTATGGTTACACCTTC. Translating it yields CASSRGQDNYGYTF.

Concerning this clone itself: Here the CDR3 omits its conserved ending phenylalanine or tryptophan, so a read error is the likely source. This sequence joins TRBV6-1 and TRBJ1-5; D possibly corresponds to TRBD1 (5 bases). CDR1 and CDR2 from the germline V gene are MNHNS and SASEGT. V shed 4 bases and J shed 5 bases, with 15 bases lying between them. The CDR3 is 15 amino acids. CDR3 sequence reads: CASSGGGPGDQPQHL. CDR3 DNA sequence: TGTGCCAGCAGTGGAGGCGGGCCGGGGGATCAGCCCCAGCATCTT.

Note on this clone: Possible read error: a much larger clone is one base away. The CDR3 reads CASSNRDQPQHF. In DNA form, the CDR3 reads TGTGCCAGCAGCAACAGGGATCAGCCCCAGCATTTT. The chain recombines TRBV6-5 with TRBJ1-5; D possibly corresponds to TRBD1 (6 bases). Looked up from germline, CDR1 is MNHEY and CDR2 is SVGAGI. The V end lost 6 bases, the J end lost 5 bases, and 8 bases lay between the germline ends. The CDR3 covers 12 residues.

J is TRBJ2-3 and V is TRBV14, with no clear D. Between the trimmed V and J ends, which lost 4 bases and 2 bases, there was a span of 4 bases. Germline V gene sequence: CDR1 SGHDN, CDR2 FVKESK. The CDR3 covers 12 residues. As DNA, the CDR3 is TGTGCCAGCAGCCCTACCACAGATACGCAGTATTTT. Encoded protein: CASSPTTDTQYF.

This clone was seen more than once but under ten times. This chain links TRBV29-1 with TRBJ1-5; D might be TRBD1 (6 bases). The CDR3 contains 12 residues. Per the germline V gene, CDR1 is SQVTM and CDR2 is ANQGSEA. Between the trimmed V and J ends, which lost 6 bases and 5 bases, there was a span of 11 bases. The CDR3 region has the DNA TGCAGCGTGGGGGCGTGGGATCAGCCCCAGCATTTT. Amino acids: CSVGAWDQPQHF.

This clone was seen repeatedly, ten times or more. This CDR3 is also generated by other DNA sequences in the sample. The chain employs TRBV5-1 and TRBJ2-2; TRBD2 matches 11 bases. Germline trimming cut 4 bases from V and 3 bases from J; bases unmatched to any gene: 5. Germline values: CDR1 SGHRS, CDR2 YFSETQ. The CDR3 is 16 residues long. The CDR3 bases are TGCGCCAGCAGCCCTGGACTAGCGGGTTACACCGGGGAGCTGTTTTTT. This gives the protein CASSPGLAGYTGELFF.

Concerning this clone: A far bigger clonotype differs at one base, so this is likely a read error. Other DNA sequences from this sample encode an identical CDR3 as well. The chain joins TRBV7-9 to TRBJ2-1; 9 bases map to TRBD1. Germline-derived CDR1 and CDR2 are SEHNR and FQNEAQ (reference sequence). The CDR3 sequence is 15 residues long. The trim removed 5 bases at V and 4 bases at J, leaving 6 bases unmatched. The CDR3 is CASSPRDRVYNEQFF. CDR3 nucleotides: TGTGCCAGCAGCCCCCGGGACAGGGTATACAATGAGCAGTTCTTC.

About this clone: A read error may explain this, as a much larger clone is one base away. The V and J genes are TRBV6-4 and TRBJ1-2, with D possibly TRBD1 on 5 matching bases. Trimming took 4 bases from V and 6 from J, leaving 18 bases between them. In germline, CDR1 is MRHNA, CDR2 SNTAGT. The CDR3 contains 15 residues. CDR3 residues: CASSGAEEGTDGYTF. Written as DNA, the CDR3 is TGTGCCAGCAGTGGGGCCGAGGAGGGGACGGATGGCTACACCTTC.

The CDR3 coding sequence is TGTGCCTGGAGGGCGGCAGGGGAGACCCAGTACTTC. Encoded protein: CAWRAAGETQYF. The rearrangement joins TRBV30 to TRBJ2-5; possible D gene TRBD1, 5 bases. The CDR3 length is 12 residues. CDR1 and CDR2 (germline): GTSNPN, SVGIG (reference sequence). With 3 bases removed from V and 5 bases from J, the gap between germline ends came to 10 bases.

Of note for this clone: This may come from a read error, since a much larger clone is one base off. The rearrangement uses TRBV10-1 and TRBJ1-2; D gene ambiguous. CDR1 WNHNN and CDR2 SYGVQD come from the germline V gene (reference sequence). V was pared by 0 bases and J by 4 bases, with 12 bases between. This CDR3 comprises 15 residues. CDR3 amino acids: CASSESGIPTYGYTF. DNA of the CDR3: TGCGCCAGCAGTGAGTCCGGGATACCTACCTATGGCTACACCTTC.